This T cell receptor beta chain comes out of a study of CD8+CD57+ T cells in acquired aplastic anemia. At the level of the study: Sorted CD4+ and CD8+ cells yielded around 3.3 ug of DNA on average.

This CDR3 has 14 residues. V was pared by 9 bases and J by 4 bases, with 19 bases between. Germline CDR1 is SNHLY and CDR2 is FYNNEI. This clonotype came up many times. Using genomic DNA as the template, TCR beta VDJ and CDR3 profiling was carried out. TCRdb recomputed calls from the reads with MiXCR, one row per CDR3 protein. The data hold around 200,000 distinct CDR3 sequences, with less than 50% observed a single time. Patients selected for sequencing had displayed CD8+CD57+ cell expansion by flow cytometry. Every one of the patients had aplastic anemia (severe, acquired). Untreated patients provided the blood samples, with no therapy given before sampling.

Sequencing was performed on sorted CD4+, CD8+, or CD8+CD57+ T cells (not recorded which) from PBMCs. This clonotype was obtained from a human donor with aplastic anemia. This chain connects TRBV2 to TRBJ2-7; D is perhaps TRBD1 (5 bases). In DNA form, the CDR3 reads TGTGCCAGAACCGGAGTCAGGGTTGTTTACGAGCAGTACTTC. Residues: CARTGVRVVYEQYF.